The next 28 T cell receptor beta chains were all read from a single sample in a study of T cell clonotyping in hematopoietic cell transplantation. Produced via immunoSEQ multiplex PCR; TCRdb's table is partial and in-frame only. The data show 10,000 to 15,000 clones, over 85% seen once. The material sequenced was PBMCs, taken 100 days after allogeneic stem cell transplant. Receptor source: a female patient between 50 and 60 years old who had an allogeneic stem cell transplant from an unrelated donor, so the T cells may come from the graft donor. Some clones in this sample may be carry-over from other donors' samples.

The rearrangement uses TRBV29-1 and TRBJ2-3; 12 nucleotides line up with TRBD2. This CDR3 is 17 amino acids long. After removal of 6 bases from V and 5 bases from J, the junction contained 15 bases not matched to a gene. Germline assignment: CDR1 SQVTM and CDR2 ANQGSEA. For the CDR3, the DNA is TGCAGCGTCGGACGTTCTAGCGGGGGGGCAGCGAGAGATACGCAGTATTTT. This gives the protein CSVGRSSGGAARDTQYF.

The chain's CDR3 is CASSLAGRGETQYF. Written as DNA, the CDR3 is TGTGCCAGCAGCTTAGCGGGCAGGGGCGAGACCCAGTACTTC. This sequence joins TRBV7-2 and TRBJ2-5; D perhaps matches TRBD1 (6 bases). V shed 0 bases and J shed 5 bases, with 10 bases lying between them. This CDR3 has 14 residues. CDR1 and CDR2 (germline): SGHTA, FQGNSA.

The rearrangement uses TRBV6-5 and TRBJ1-3, with D tentatively TRBD1 (5 bases). Trimming took 4 bases from V and 4 from J, leaving 11 bases between them. CDR3 length: 14 residues. Per germline, CDR1 MNHEY and CDR2 SVGAGI. The CDR3 protein is CASSLAGTGNTIYF. CDR3 DNA sequence: TGTGCCAGCAGTTTAGCCGGGACCGGAAACACCATATATTTT.

The chain has TRBV6-8 and TRBJ2-1; 7 bases line up with TRBD2. V lost 2 bases to trimming and J lost 0 bases; unmatched junction nucleotides: 10. Germline V gene sequence: CDR1 MNHGY, CDR2 SAAAGT. CDR3 size: 18 residues. The CDR3 DNA reads TGTGCCAGCAGTTACCCTCTCCTGGGCGGGAGCTCCTACAATGAGCAGTTCTTC. Protein product: CASSYPLLGGSSYNEQFF.

The chain recombines TRBV2 with TRBJ2-5, with D hard to call. Germline CDR1 SNHLY, CDR2 FYNNEI. The ends were cut back, 8 bases at V and 2 bases at J, with 9 bases in the middle. The CDR3 contains 12 residues. The CDR3 bases are TGTGCCAGCGATCGGCAGCAAGAGACCCAGTACTTC. It translates to CASDRQQETQYF. Complete variable domain (other parts from reference TRBV2 and TRBJ2-5): EPEVTQTPSHQVTQMGQEVILRCVPISNHLYFYWYRQILGQKVEFLVSFYNNEISEKSEIFDDQFSVERPDGSNFTLKIRSTKLEDSAMYFCASDRQQETQYFGPGTRLLVL.

The CDR3, as DNA: TGTGCCAGCAGCCGCACCTCAAGTGGACAGGCCTACACCTTC. Translating gives CASSRTSSGQAYTF. The V gene is TRBV7-9, the J gene TRBJ1-2; 7 nucleotides line up with TRBD1. The CDR3 consists of 14 residues. Germline V CDR1 and CDR2: SEHNR, FQNEAQ (reference sequence). The junction had 13 bases not matched to a gene; V was cut back by 5 bases and J by 10 bases.

This sequence joins TRBV28 and TRBJ1-6, with TRBD1 identical over 10 bases. Germline V lookup: CDR1 MDHEN, CDR2 SYDVKM. V lost 5 bases, J lost 7 bases, and 2 bases stayed unmatched. CDR3 size: 14 residues. In DNA form, the CDR3 reads TGTGCCAGCAGTCGGGACAGGGGAAATTCACCCCTCCACTTT. This translates into CASSRDRGNSPLHF.

The V call is TRBV28, the J call TRBJ2-1; D may be TRBD2 (5 bases). The CDR3 is 12 residues long. Germline CDR1 and CDR2: MDHEN and SYDVKM. Trimming stripped 4 bases from V and 10 bases from J, with 11 bases between. The CDR3 sequence is CASSSQQREQFF. CDR3 DNA: TGTGCCAGCAGTTCACAGCAGCGGGAGCAGTTCTTC.

This clone has a single count. This rearrangement joins TRBV9 to TRBJ2-5; D remains ambiguous. The germline V gene has CDR1 SGDLS and CDR2 YYNGEE. Trimming stripped 4 bases from V and 4 bases from J, with 14 bases between. The CDR3 consists of 14 residues. The CDR3 region has the DNA TGTGCCAGCAGCCCCCCGACGTGGGGAGAGACCCAGTACTTC. This translates into CASSPPTWGETQYF.

This rearrangement joins TRBV18 to TRBJ1-5, with D perhaps TRBD1 (5 bases). This CDR3 contains 15 residues. CDR1 and CDR2 (germline): KGHSH, LQKENI. Trimming took off 2 bases at V and 5 bases at J, with 13 bases between the two ends. CDR3 sequence: CASSPIGQGDQPQHF. The DNA for the CDR3 is TGTGCCAGCTCACCAATTGGGCAGGGAGATCAGCCCCAGCATTTT. The full variable domain, in which reference TRBV18 and TRBJ1-5 provide the parts outside the CDR3, is NAGVMQNPRHLVRRRGQEARLRCSPMKGHSHVYWYRQLPEEGLKFMVYLQKENIIDESGMPKERFSAEFPKEGPSILRIQQVVRGDSAAYFCASSPIGQGDQPQHFGDGTRLSIL.

The chain has TRBV6-6 and TRBJ2-3; D perhaps matches TRBD2 (5 bases). V shed 2 bases and J shed 4 bases, with 10 bases lying between them. Germline values: CDR1 MNHNY, CDR2 SVGAGI (reference sequence). The CDR3 extends over 14 amino acids. CDR3 in DNA: TGTGCCAGCAGTTACGGCTCGAGGGCAGATACGCAGTATTTT. Residues: CASSYGSRADTQYF.

As DNA, the CDR3 is TGTGCCAGCAGCTCCCTCGAACCCTCATTACTAGCGGGTTTTGGAGATACGCAGTATTTT. Translation: CASSSLEPSLLAGFGDTQYF. This chain uses TRBV7-8 with TRBJ2-3; 9 bases agree with TRBD2. V was pared by 4 bases and J by 5 bases, with 22 bases of the junction left unmatched. The CDR3 has 20 residues. CDR1 is SGHVS and CDR2 is FQNEAQ in the germline V gene. The whole variable domain, filled in from reference TRBV7-8 and TRBJ2-3, reads GAGVSQSPRYKVAKRGQDVALRCDPISGHVSLFWYQQALGQGPEFLTYFQNEAQLDKSGLPSDRFFAERPEGSVSTLKIQRTQQEDSAVYLCASSSLEPSLLAGFGDTQYFGPGTRLTVL.

CDR3 DNA sequence: TGTGCCTGGAGTGGGGGACACCGGACCTACTACAATGAGCAGTTCTTC. Translated, it gives CAWSGGHRTYYNEQFF. The rearrangement joins TRBV30 to TRBJ2-1; tentatively, D is TRBD1 (6 bases). V lost 1 base to trimming and J lost 3 bases, with 16 bases between them. Germline CDR1 is GTSNPN and CDR2 is SVGIG (reference sequence). The CDR3 is 16 amino acids.

The chain employs TRBV6-1 and TRBJ2-3; D assignment may be TRBD1 or TRBD2 (6 bases each). Per germline, CDR1 MNHNS and CDR2 SASEGT. This CDR3 is built from 17 residues. V lost 4 bases and J lost 4, with 21 bases in between. CDR3 protein: CASSAPGAGKGADTQYF. CDR3 in DNA: TGTGCCAGCAGTGCCCCGGGGGCAGGGAAAGGCGCAGATACGCAGTATTTT.

V and J are TRBV6-5 and TRBJ2-6; D uncertain. The CDR3 loop spans 12 amino acids. Trimming stripped 8 bases from V and 1 base from J, with 3 bases between. The V gene's germline CDR1 is MNHEY and CDR2 SVGAGI. The CDR3 spells CASGSGANVLTF. As DNA, the CDR3 is TGTGCCAGCGGATCTGGGGCCAACGTCCTGACTTTC.

This chain joins TRBV30 and TRBJ1-4; D unresolved. CDR1 and CDR2 from the germline V gene are GTSNPN and SVGIG (reference sequence). CDR3 length: 14 amino acids. The ends were cut back, 2 bases at V and 3 bases at J, with 10 bases in the middle. CDR3 amino acids: CAWSTGVANEKLFF. The CDR3 DNA reads as TGTGCCTGGAGTACCGGTGTGGCTAATGAAAAACTGTTTTTT.

The rearrangement joins TRBV27 to TRBJ1-5; D remains unclear. Trimming took off 5 bases at V and 4 bases at J, with 9 bases between the two ends. The germline V gene encodes CDR1 MNHEY and CDR2 SMNVEV (reference sequence). This CDR3 is 13 amino acids long. In DNA form, the CDR3 reads TGTGCCAGCAGTACCACACTGAATCAGCCCCAGCATTTT. Amino acid sequence: CASSTTLNQPQHF.

The chain is built from TRBV30 and TRBJ1-5; 8 positions agree with TRBD1. Germline-derived CDR1 and CDR2 are GTSNPN and SVGIG (reference sequence). The junction had 10 bases not matched to a gene; V was cut back by 2 bases and J by 7 bases. The CDR3 consists of 15 residues. The CDR3 sequence: CAWSRGRQGLQPQHF. Here the CDR3 DNA reads TGTGCCTGGAGTCGGGGCCGACAGGGGCTACAGCCCCAGCATTTT.

The genes are TRBV4-2 and TRBJ2-7; maybe TRBD2 (7 bases). The CDR3 has 16 amino acids. Trimming pared 5 bases from V and 4 bases from J, leaving 21 bases between. The germline V gene has CDR1 LGHNA and CDR2 YNFKEQ. The CDR3 DNA reads TGTGCCAGCAGCTACGTGACGGGGGCTAGCGGATACGAGCAGTACTTC. Its translation is CASSYVTGASGYEQYF.

CDR3 amino acids: CASSSTSGRGYEQYF. The DNA for the CDR3 is TGTGCCAGCAGCTCGACTAGCGGGAGAGGGTACGAGCAGTACTTC. The rearrangement uses TRBV7-2 and TRBJ2-7; 12 bases are a match to TRBD2. The CDR3 sequence is 15 residues long. CDR1 is SGHTA and CDR2 is FQGNSA in the germline V gene. Trimming removed 4 bases from V and 4 bases from J; junction bases left unmatched: 5.

This clone has only one observation. The chain employs TRBV19 and TRBJ1-2, with 7 bases lining up with TRBD1. Germline CDR1 is LNHDA and CDR2 is SQIVND (reference sequence). Trimming at V came to 6 bases and at J to 0 bases, leaving 4 bases not matched to a gene. This CDR3 contains 14 residues. The CDR3 nucleotides are TGTGCCAGTAGGGGGACAGAAGCTAACTATGGCTACACCTTC. Its protein product is CASRGTEANYGYTF.

The chain couples TRBV19 to TRBJ1-1, with a weak D call TRBD1 (5 bases). This CDR3 region has 15 residues. The ends were cut back, 5 bases at V and 1 base at J, with 14 bases in the middle. Germline-derived CDR1 and CDR2 are LNHDA and SQIVND (reference sequence). CDR3 coding DNA: TGTGCCAGTAGTCCCCGAGCAGGGACGAACACTGAAGCTTTCTTT. The encoded protein is CASSPRAGTNTEAFF. Filled out from reference TRBV19 and TRBJ1-1, the complete variable domain reads DGGITQSPKYLFRKEGQNVTLSCEQNLNHDAMYWYRQDPGQGLRLIYYSQIVNDFQKGDIAEGYSVSREKKESFPLTVTSAQKNPTAFYLCASSPRAGTNTEAFFGQGTRLTVV.

This chain links TRBV30 with TRBJ1-3, with 11 bases aligning to TRBD1. The V gene end was trimmed by 3 bases and the J gene end by 7 bases; junction bases not matched to a gene: 8. This CDR3 is built from 15 residues. Germline CDR1 GTSNPN, CDR2 SVGIG (reference sequence). DNA of the CDR3: TGTGCCTGGAGGGATACTGGGACAGGGGGGAACACCATATATTTT. This translates into CAWRDTGTGGNTIYF.

This clone turned up a few times. The rearrangement joins TRBV4-1 to TRBJ1-6; D might be TRBD1 (6 bases). This CDR3 comprises 18 residues. With 0 bases removed from V and 8 bases from J, the gap between germline ends came to 20 bases. Germline V gives CDR1 MGHRA, CDR2 YSYEKL. In DNA form, the CDR3 reads TGCGCCAGCAGCCAAGACGGGAGGGGGGTGACGGGGGATTCACCCCTCCACTTT. It yields the protein CASSQDGRGVTGDSPLHF.

The J gene is TRBJ2-5, the V gene TRBV7-6; D perhaps matches TRBD2 (6 bases). V was trimmed by 2 bases and J by 4 bases, leaving 8 bases between them. This CDR3 has 13 amino acids. CDR1 is SGHVS, CDR2 FNYEAQ, per germline. The CDR3 DNA sequence: TGTGCCAGCAGCTTATGGCGGGGAGAGACCCAGTACTTC. Translation gives CASSLWRGETQYF.

The chain has TRBV7-2 and TRBJ1-1; D might be TRBD1 (5 bases). The CDR3 covers 15 residues. CDR1 is SGHTA and CDR2 is FQGNSA in the germline V gene. V lost 1 base and J 4 bases, leaving 13 bases between the germline ends. The CDR3 here is CASSLDGGVGTEAFF. For the CDR3, the DNA is TGTGCCAGCAGCTTAGACGGGGGGGTGGGCACTGAAGCTTTCTTT.

The V and J genes are TRBV4-1 and TRBJ2-5; 13 positions agree with TRBD2. The CDR3 is made up of 17 amino acids. V gave up 4 bases and J gave up 5 bases; unmatched junction bases: 10. CDR1 MGHRA and CDR2 YSYEKL come from the germline V gene. CDR3 bases: TGCGCCAGCAGCCCCGGGACTAGCGGGGCCGGGCGGGAGACCCAGTACTTC. Amino acids: CASSPGTSGAGRETQYF.

The gene calls are TRBV1 and TRBJ2-7; the table's D call, TRBD1, has no DNA check behind it. TRBV1 is labeled a pseudogene. The CDR3 loop spans 15 amino acids. The CDR3 coding sequence is TGCACCAGCAGCCAAGTTCCCAGGGGCTCCTACGAGCAGTACTTC. This encodes CTSSQVPRGSYEQYF.